This record covers a single T cell receptor beta chain. The data were produced by immunoSEQ multiplex PCR, yet TCRdb's version contains in-frame clones alone and is incomplete. The sample consists of 60,000 to 75,000 clones, around nine tenths of them appearing once. These data originate in a study of blood T cell repertoires in COVID-19. Study-wide background: T cells, B-cell-depleted T cells, or PBMCs supplied cDNA or gDNA.

Germline V gene sequence: CDR1 SGDLS, CDR2 YYNGEE. This CDR3 comprises 14 residues. Trimming shortened V by 1 base and J by 4 bases, and 11 bases separated the two germline ends. The V gene is TRBV9, the J gene TRBJ1-1; D perhaps matches TRBD1 (5 bases). The sample taken for sequencing was peripheral blood. The receptor was derived from a woman aged 60-75 years with acute or convalescent COVID-19. The CDR3 DNA reads TGTGCCAGCAGCGTACGGAGGGGAAGCACTGAAGCTTTCTTT. This sequence encodes CASSVRRGSTEAFF.